This note documents a single T cell receptor beta chain sequence. The protocol was immunoSEQ multiplex PCR, while the TCRdb copy is restricted to in-frame clones and leaves out a portion. The profile covers around 620,000 clones, with 70% to 90% appearing a single time and under 0.3% taken by the ten largest. CDR3 length: 15 residues. The V end was cut by 1 base, the J end by 4 bases, with 13 bases between. Germline V gene lookup returns CDR1 MNHNS and CDR2 SASEGT. This record belongs to a study of blood T cell repertoires in COVID-19. The overall study: Samples came from the United States, Italy and Spain, spanning acute and convalescent COVID-19. PBMCs, B-cell-depleted T cells, or T cells were the source of the cDNA or gDNA that made up the material.

J is TRBJ1-2 and V is TRBV6-1; D perhaps matches TRBD1 (5 bases). This receptor was identified in a woman aged 18-35 years with acute or convalescent COVID-19. Specimen: peripheral blood. This chain's CDR3 is CASSEGTFPTYGYTF. For the CDR3, the DNA is TGTGCCAGCAGTGAAGGGACATTTCCTACCTATGGCTACACCTTC.